These T cell receptor beta chains were read from a single sample in a study of cytomegalovirus exposure and HLA in healthy donors. TCRdb's copy holds only in-frame clones and misses some; the assay was immunoSEQ multiplex PCR. Of roughly 200,000 clones in the sample, more than 65% were seen once. Sequencing was done on a sample of PBMCs. The receptors derive from a female donor in good health and CMV-seronegative. The CDR3 runs from the conserved cysteine through the conserved F or W. D genes are given only for firm matches. Expanded clones are given a class, and other clones once, few, many or no size at all.

d_call | j_call | cdr3_length | clone_size | v_call | cdr3_aa | cdr3_nt
TRBD1 | TRBJ2-1 | 15 | . | TRBV7-3 | CASSPDRVLYNEQFF | TGTGCCAGCAGCCCCGACAGGGTGTTATACAATGAGCAGTTCTTC
. | TRBJ2-1 | 15 | . | TRBV4-1 | CASSQEALSYNEQFF | TGCGCCAGCAGCCAAGAGGCCCTGTCTTACAATGAGCAGTTCTTC
TRBD2 | TRBJ2-7 | 15 | . | TRBV27 | CASSYGGGAIHEQYF | TGTGCCAGCAGTTACGGCGGGGGGGCCATTCACGAGCAGTACTTC
. | TRBJ1-4 | 15 | . | TRBV5-4 | CASSLEMGQDEKLFF | TGTGCCAGCAGCTTGGAAATGGGGCAGGATGAAAAACTGTTTTTT
TRBD2 | TRBJ2-7 | 14 | . | TRBV14 | CASSAGGGSYEQYF | TGTGCCAGCAGCGCGGGGGGTGGCAGCTACGAGCAGTACTTC
TRBD2 | TRBJ2-1 | 16 | once | TRBV12-5 | CASGLRLWEGLNEQFF | TGTGCTAGTGGTCTCCGCTTGTGGGAGGGCCTCAATGAGCAGTTCTTC
TRBD1 | TRBJ2-1 | 15 | . | TRBV11-1 | CASSGTGTVHNEQFF | TGTGCCAGCAGCGGAACCGGGACAGTACACAATGAGCAGTTCTTC
. | TRBJ2-1 | 15 | . | TRBV7-2 | CASSLGLYSYNEQFF | TGTGCCAGCAGCTTAGGACTTTACTCCTACAATGAGCAGTTCTTC
TRBD2 | TRBJ2-3 | 16 | . | TRBV14 | CASSQRVAGSTDTQYF | TGTGCCAGCAGCCAAAGGGTAGCGGGGAGCACAGATACGCAGTATTTT
TRBD1 | TRBJ1-5 | 16 | few | TRBV6-5 | CASSSTSGGGNQPQHF | TGTGCCAGCAGTTCCACCTCAGGGGGAGGCAATCAGCCCCAGCATTTT
. | TRBJ1-1 | 14 | once | TRBV25-1 | CASVRRGEVTEAFF | TGTGCCAGCGTGAGAAGGGGCGAAGTCACTGAAGCTTTCTTT
. | TRBJ1-6 | 16 | . | TRBV6-5 | CASSYSDRRYNSPLHF | TGTGCCAGCAGTTACTCCGACCGGAGATATAATTCACCCCTCCACTTT
TRBD1 | TRBJ2-2 | 15 | . | TRBV19 | CASKRTGGNTGELFF | TGTGCCAGTAAAAGGACAGGGGGAAACACCGGGGAGCTGTTTTTT
TRBD1 | TRBJ1-6 | 12 | . | TRBV4-1 | CASSRDSSPLHF | TGCGCCAGCAGCCGGGACAGTTCACCCCTCCACTTT